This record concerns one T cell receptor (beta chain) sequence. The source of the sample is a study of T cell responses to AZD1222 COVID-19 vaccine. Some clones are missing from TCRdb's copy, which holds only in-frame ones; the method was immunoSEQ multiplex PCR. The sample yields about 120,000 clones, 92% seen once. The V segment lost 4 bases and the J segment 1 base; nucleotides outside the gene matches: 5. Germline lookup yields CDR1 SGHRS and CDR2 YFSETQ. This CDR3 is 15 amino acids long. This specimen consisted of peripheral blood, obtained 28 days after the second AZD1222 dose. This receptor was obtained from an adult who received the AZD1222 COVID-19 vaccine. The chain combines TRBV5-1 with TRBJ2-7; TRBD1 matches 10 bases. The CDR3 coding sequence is TGCGCCAGCAGCACCGGGACAGGGGATTCCTACGAGCAGTACTTC. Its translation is CASSTGTGDSYEQYF.